The 30 T cell receptor beta chains reported below all come from one sample, sequenced in a study of beta chain features in type 1 diabetes. The isolated RNA, all of it, was reverse transcribed, so expressed TCRB transcripts were what got sequenced. Produced via immunoSEQ multiplex PCR; TCRdb's table is partial and in-frame only. Of under 400,000 clones listed, 14% are singletons. The sequenced sample was central memory CD4+ T cells from blood. Source of these receptors: a man aged 30-40 years in good health.

DNA for the CDR3: TGTGCCAGCAGTGTGGACGGGGTTGGTCAGCCCCAGCATTTT. The encoded protein is CASSVDGVGQPQHF. This chain joins TRBV2 and TRBJ1-5; D gene ambiguous. V lost 4 bases to trimming and J lost 6 bases, with 13 bases between them. The germline CDR1 and CDR2 sequences are SNHLY and FYNNEI. The CDR3 runs to 14 residues.

The rearrangement links TRBV6-1 to TRBJ2-7; D perhaps matches TRBD2 (5 bases). The ends were cut back, 4 bases at V and 7 bases at J, with 17 bases in the middle. Germline V CDR1 and CDR2: MNHNS, SASEGT. This CDR3 is built from 14 residues. CDR3 DNA: TGTGCCAGCAGTGGACTACCTCTCGGCGAGGAGCAGTACGTC. Amino acid sequence: CASSGLPLGEEQYV.

There are a few counts of this clone. The chain couples TRBV10-3 to TRBJ2-1; D remains unclear. Trimming cost V 0 bases and J 6 bases, with 6 bases left between them. CDR3 length: 13 residues. In germline, CDR1 is ENHRY, CDR2 SYGVKD. The CDR3 loop reads CAISESGLNEQFF. The CDR3 DNA reads as TGTGCCATCAGTGAGTCTGGGCTCAATGAGCAGTTCTTC.

This clone has a handful of counts. The V gene is TRBV10-2, the J gene TRBJ1-5; 7 nucleotides match TRBD1. This CDR3 is 14 amino acids long. Germline lookup yields CDR1 WSHSY and CDR2 SAAADI. Germline trimming cut 6 bases from V and 6 bases from J; bases unmatched to any gene: 8. The CDR3 DNA follows: TGCGCCAGCAGGAATAACAGGGGAGGTCAGCCCCAGCATTTT. Amino acids: CASRNNRGGQPQHF.

V is TRBV7-8 and J is TRBJ2-3, with D hard to call. Germline values: CDR1 SGHVS, CDR2 FQNEAQ. The V end was cut by 5 bases, the J end by 4 bases, with 13 bases between. The CDR3 sequence is 14 residues long. For the CDR3, the DNA is TGTGCCAGCAGCCAAACGTATCCGGCAGATACGCAGTATTTT. Translated: CASSQTYPADTQYF.

The table lists this clone with a few counts. The CDR3 is CASRQAGAGKLFF. CDR3 sequence (DNA): TGTGCCAGCAGACAAGCCGGCGCGGGTAAACTGTTTTTT. The chain carries TRBV11-3 and TRBJ1-4; D ambiguous. The germline V and J ends were trimmed by 6 bases and 11 bases, with 16 bases remaining between them. CDR1 is SGHNT, CDR2 YENEEA, per germline. The CDR3 length is 13 residues.

The sample holds many counts of this clone. The chain has TRBV10-3 and TRBJ2-5, with unresolved D. Trimming shortened V by 7 bases and J by 4 bases, and 13 bases separated the two germline ends. Looked up from germline, CDR1 is ENHRY and CDR2 is SYGVKD. There are 13 residues in the CDR3. The CDR3: CAINVGLRETQYF. The CDR3 DNA is TGTGCCATCAACGTAGGCCTGCGAGAGACCCAGTACTTC.

This chain connects TRBV11-2 to TRBJ2-3; D uncertain. The CDR3 is made up of 15 amino acids. CDR1 and CDR2 (germline): SGHAT, FQNNGV. Trimming removed 2 bases at V and 0 bases at J, with 9 bases between. The CDR3 region has the DNA TGTGCCAGCAGCTTATCTGACTCAAGCACAGATACGCAGTATTTT. As protein: CASSLSDSSTDTQYF.

The V call is TRBV18, the J call TRBJ2-7; TRBD1 matches 8 bases. V shed 1 base, J shed 4 bases, and the junction held 9 bases outside the gene matches. The CDR3 has 16 residues. Germline CDR1 is KGHSH and CDR2 is LQKENI. CDR3 protein: CASSPRGAGGAYEQYF. In DNA form, the CDR3 reads TGTGCCAGCTCACCACGGGGTGCAGGGGGCGCGTACGAGCAGTACTTC.

The sample holds a few counts of this clone. J is TRBJ2-2 and V is TRBV5-4; weak D call: TRBD2 (5 bases). CDR3 length: 14 amino acids. Germline CDR1 and CDR2: SGHNT and YYREEE (reference sequence). Trimming removed 2 bases at V and 6 bases at J, with 11 bases between. The DNA for the CDR3 is TGTGCCAGCAGCTTAGACTATTCCCCCGGGGAGCTGTTTTTT. It translates to CASSLDYSPGELFF.

The V call is TRBV5-1, the J call TRBJ1-2, with 7 bases matching TRBD1. The junction had 6 bases not matched to a gene; V was cut back by 5 bases and J by 5 bases. Germline values: CDR1 SGHRS, CDR2 YFSETQ. This CDR3 contains 13 residues. In DNA, the CDR3 is TGCGCCAGCAGGCCTGACAGGGAATATGGCTACACCTTC. It codes for CASRPDREYGYTF.

V is TRBV7-2 and J is TRBJ2-1; either TRBD1 or TRBD2 may fit D (5 bases each). The CDR3 has 16 residues. From germline, CDR1 is SGHTA and CDR2 FQGNSA. V was trimmed by 2 bases and J by 9 bases, leaving 20 bases between them. CDR3 DNA sequence: TGTGCCAGCAGCTTATCCCCGGGGACCGGTGGGCTTGAGCAGTTCTTC. Translated, it gives CASSLSPGTGGLEQFF.

A few counts support this clone. The chain uses TRBV23-1 and TRBJ2-7, with D possibly TRBD2 on 5 matching bases. TRBV23-1 is treated as an ORF (open reading frame) with a function not yet certain. V was pared by 0 bases and J by 0 bases, with 12 bases between. The CDR3 spans 16 residues. CDR3 sequence (DNA): TGCGCCAGCAGTCAATCGGCCCCTAGCAGCTCCTACGAGCAGTACGTC. As protein: CASSQSAPSSSYEQYV.

In its sample, this clone was seen a few times. Germline is not matched at one junction end, which may reflect a read error. The chain couples TRBV7-9 to TRBJ1-1; D possibly corresponds to TRBD1 (5 bases). Germline V gene sequence: CDR1 SEHNR, CDR2 FQNEAQ (reference sequence). This CDR3 region has 13 residues. CDR3 bases: TGTGCCAGCAGATTAGTGGGGGAAACTGAAGCTTTCTTT. It yields the protein CASRLVGETEAFF.

This clone was recorded a few times. The chain combines TRBV18 with TRBJ2-1; TRBD2 matches at 7 bases. Per the germline V gene, CDR1 is KGHSH and CDR2 is LQKENI. Losses at the gene ends were 3 bases for V and 0 bases for J; bases not matched to a gene: 11. The CDR3 runs 18 residues. In DNA, the CDR3 is TGTGCCAGCTCACCCTCCTTTTTGGCGGGGGTCTCCTACAATGAGCAGTTCTTC. Translated: CASSPSFLAGVSYNEQFF.

This clone was seen only a few times. The chain employs TRBV5-1 and TRBJ1-6; the D gene is possibly TRBD1 (6 bases). Trimming left V 6 bases short and J 5 bases short, with 15 bases between. CDR1 SGHRS and CDR2 YFSETQ come from the germline V gene. This CDR3 contains 15 residues. In DNA form, the CDR3 reads TGCGCCAGCACCTGGACAGCTGATGATAATTCACCCCTCCACTTT. This codes for CASTWTADDNSPLHF.

The chain couples TRBV19 to TRBJ1-5, with D hard to call. V was trimmed by 0 bases and J by 1 base, leaving 4 bases between them. The CDR3 is made up of 14 amino acids. The germline V gene encodes CDR1 LNHDA and CDR2 SQIVND (reference sequence). This chain's CDR3 is CASSIDLSNQPQHF. CDR3 DNA sequence: TGTGCCAGTAGTATAGATCTGAGCAATCAGCCCCAGCATTTT. The full variable domain, rest sourced from reference TRBV19 and TRBJ1-5, is DGGITQSPKYLFRKEGQNVTLSCEQNLNHDAMYWYRQDPGQGLRLIYYSQIVNDFQKGDIAEGYSVSREKKESFPLTVTSAQKNPTAFYLCASSIDLSNQPQHFGDGTRLSIL.

This clone appeared a few times. The chain joins TRBV2 to TRBJ2-5, with TRBD1 identical over 9 bases. J gave up 5 bases and V 10 bases, and 17 bases lay outside the gene matches. The CDR3 is 16 amino acids. Germline CDR1 and CDR2: SNHLY and FYNNEI. The CDR3 DNA is TGTGCCACCAACCGGGACAGGGTTTCGTTTGGGGAGACCCAGTACTTC. Protein product: CATNRDRVSFGETQYF.

There are many counts of this clone. Other DNA sequences in the sample encode the same CDR3. The chain has TRBV5-1 and TRBJ1-4; 9 bases fit TRBD1. The CDR3 sequence is 14 residues long. V was pared by 3 bases and J by 5 bases, with 2 bases of the junction left unmatched. Germline CDR1 is SGHRS and CDR2 is YFSETQ. CDR3 loop: CASSSDRGNEKLFF. In nucleotides, the CDR3 is TGCGCCAGCAGCTCGGACAGGGGCAATGAAAAACTGTTTTTT.

The sample holds many counts of this clone. The rearrangement joins TRBV5-1 to TRBJ2-1; the D gene is possibly TRBD2 (5 bases). Germline CDR1 is SGHRS and CDR2 is YFSETQ. With 6 bases removed from V and 7 bases from J, the gap between germline ends came to 17 bases. The CDR3 runs to 14 residues. The CDR3 reads CASMSGTRFNEQFF. The CDR3 DNA sequence: TGCGCCAGCATGTCGGGAACTAGATTTAATGAGCAGTTCTTC.

The genes are TRBV2 and TRBJ1-2; no reliable D call. Germline assignment: CDR1 SNHLY and CDR2 FYNNEI. V dropped 4 bases and J dropped 0 bases, with 15 bases sitting between them. The CDR3 consists of 16 residues. The CDR3 DNA reads as TGTGCCAGCAGTGCGTTGAAAGCTCCTCCTAACTATGGCTACACCTTC. Its protein product is CASSALKAPPNYGYTF.

The V gene is TRBV10-3, the J gene TRBJ2-1, with TRBD2 matching 8 bases. Germline CDR1 and CDR2: ENHRY and SYGVKD. This CDR3 contains 15 residues. J gave up 2 bases and V 10 bases, and 10 bases lay outside the gene matches. CDR3 sequence (DNA): TGTGCCACCCTAGGGGCGGGGGGCGCCTACAATGAGCAGTTCTTC. Translated, it gives CATLGAGGAYNEQFF.

This clone turned up a few times. V gene TRBV10-3 combines with J gene TRBJ1-2; TRBD1 matches 10 bases. Trimming cost V 0 bases and J 2 bases; bases outside gene matches: 3. The CDR3 is 16 amino acids. Germline V gene sequence: CDR1 ENHRY, CDR2 SYGVKD. The CDR3 DNA reads as TGTGCCATCAGTGAGTCGACAGGGGGCGAAAACTATGGCTACACCTTC. Its protein product is CAISESTGGENYGYTF.

A few counts support this clone. The J gene is TRBJ2-1, the V gene TRBV18; 14 bases map to TRBD2. The CDR3 consists of 18 residues. CDR1 is KGHSH, CDR2 LQKENI, per germline. Trimming removed 6 bases from V and 0 bases from J; junction bases left unmatched: 7. CDR3 sequence reads: CASSRPGLAGASYNEQFF. DNA of the CDR3: TGTGCCAGCTCCCGTCCGGGACTAGCGGGAGCCTCCTACAATGAGCAGTTCTTC.

The V and J genes are TRBV7-9 and TRBJ1-4, with D hard to call. V was trimmed by 3 bases and J by 7 bases, leaving 18 bases between them. CDR1 is SEHNR, CDR2 FQNEAQ, per germline (reference sequence). This CDR3 spans 16 amino acids. This chain's CDR3 is CASSFGSPGYTEKLFF. DNA for the CDR3: TGTGCCAGCAGCTTCGGGTCTCCGGGATACACTGAAAAACTGTTTTTT.

This clone has only a few counts. The chain employs TRBV6-5 and TRBJ2-7; the match to TRBD1 covers 7 bases. CDR1 is MNHEY, CDR2 SVGAGI, per germline. The CDR3 is made up of 13 amino acids. Losses at the gene ends were 7 bases for V and 7 bases for J; bases not matched to a gene: 10. The CDR3 bases are TGTGCCAGCAATGAGGGGGCCTCCGGGGAGCAGTACGTC. Amino acid sequence: CASNEGASGEQYV.

The chain couples TRBV7-8 to TRBJ2-1, with D maybe TRBD2 (6 bases). This CDR3 comprises 15 residues. Trimming pared 1 base from V and 4 bases from J, leaving 11 bases between. Per germline, CDR1 SGHVS and CDR2 FQNEAQ. CDR3 sequence (DNA): TGTGCCAGCAGCTTAGTCCCAGGGAGGTACAATGAGCAGTTCTTC. Its protein is CASSLVPGRYNEQFF.

This clone was seen more than once but under ten times. This chain connects TRBV7-9 to TRBJ1-5; the D gene is possibly TRBD1 (5 bases). Germline V gene data show CDR1 as SEHNR and CDR2 as FQNEAQ (reference sequence). Trimming pared 4 bases from V and 4 bases from J, leaving 11 bases between. CDR3 length: 14 residues. CDR3 nucleotides: TGTGCCAGCAGCTCAATGGGGGGTAATCAGCCCCAGCATTTT. Protein: CASSSMGGNQPQHF. The entire variable domain, with the rest obtained from reference TRBV7-9 and TRBJ1-5, is as follows: DTGVSQNPRHKITKRGQNVTFRCDPISEHNRLYWYRQTLGQGPEFLTYFQNEAQLEKSRLLSDRFSAERPKGSFSTLEIQRTEQGDSAMYLCASSSMGGNQPQHFGDGTRLSIL.

This clone came up a few times. This chain connects TRBV30 to TRBJ2-1, with 8 bases that match TRBD2. The CDR3 is 15 amino acids. J gave up 7 bases and V 1 base, and 9 bases lay outside the gene matches. Germline V gene data show CDR1 as GTSNPN and CDR2 as SVGIG (reference sequence). In DNA, the CDR3 is TGTGCCTGGAGTGGGTTTGAAGCGGGAGTGAATGAGCAGTTCTTC. Translation: CAWSGFEAGVNEQFF. Full variable domain (rest looked up from reference TRBV30 and TRBJ2-1): SQTIHQWPATLVQPVGSPLSLECTVEGTSNPNLYWYRQAAGRGLQLLFYSVGIGQISSEVPQNLSASRPQDRQFILSSKKLLLSDSGFYLCAWSGFEAGVNEQFFGPGTRLTVL.

This clone was seen at least ten times. The chain employs TRBV7-2 and TRBJ2-7, with D hard to call. The CDR3 is 11 amino acids. Deletions cut 3 bases from V and 9 bases from J, with 9 bases between. Germline-derived CDR1 and CDR2 are SGHTA and FQGNSA. CDR3 coding DNA: TGTGCCAGCAGCTTTGACTTGCGGCAGTACTTC. Its protein product is CASSFDLRQYF.